This T cell receptor (beta chain) was identified in a study of T-cell reconstitution after alpha-beta-depleted transplantation in children. Study results and caveats: About two months after transplant, alpha-beta T cells reportedly came from several hundred expanded graft clones. Among T cells one year after transplant, newly produced cells accounted for most counts and diversity. Some patients showed high day-60 TCRbeta diversity, which derived from surviving recipient T cells and thymic progenitors.

CDR3 length: 10 amino acids. The V end lost 10 bases, the J end lost 4 bases, and 6 bases lay between the germline ends. The germline V gene encodes CDR1 SNHLY and CDR2 FYNNEI. The TCRbeta library was prepared with unique molecular identifiers. TCRdb re-called the PCR reads with MiXCR, one entry per CDR3 protein. The data hold roughly 790,000 distinct CDR3 sequences, with roughly 15% observed a single time. This clonotype was detected ten times or more. The antigen is undetermined. The V gene is TRBV2, the J gene TRBJ2-3, with D hard to call. This sequence originates from a male patient between 5 and 17 years old who had a stem cell transplant for acute lymphoblastic leukemia, so the T cells may come from the graft donor. The specimen was PBMCs, mostly from graft donor cells, collected 360 days after TCRalphabeta/CD19-depleted stem cell transplant. In nucleotides, the CDR3 is TGTGCCATACGATCAGATACGCAGTATTTT. Protein: CAIRSDTQYF. Filled out from reference TRBV2 and TRBJ2-3, the complete variable domain reads EPEVTQTPSHQVTQMGQEVILRCVPISNHLYFYWYRQILGQKVEFLVSFYNNEISEKSEIFDDQFSVERPDGSNFTLKIRSTKLEDSAMYFCAIRSDTQYFGPGTRLTVL.